Below, one T cell receptor (beta chain) is given with its context. Its cognate antigen is unknown. This entry comes from a study of cytomegalovirus exposure and HLA in healthy donors. V gave up 6 bases and J gave up 5 bases; unmatched junction bases: 2. CDR1 and CDR2 from the germline V gene are MGHDK and SYGVNS. This CDR3 contains 13 residues. TCRdb keeps only in-frame clones here, not all; method: immunoSEQ multiplex PCR. Among under 250,000 clones listed, 80% to 95% were seen once. Study conclusions and caveats: Reports showed the classifier diagnosing cytomegalovirus status with high specificity and sensitivity. The listing of some 170 TCR beta chains classed them as cytomegalovirus-associated.

This clonotype originated in a woman aged 18-29 years in good health and CMV-seronegative. This rearrangement joins TRBV25-1 to TRBJ1-5; 9 bases line up with TRBD1. The sequenced material came from PBMCs. The CDR3 region has the DNA TGTGCCAGCAGCTGGACAGGGGATCAGCCCCAGCATTTT. Translation gives CASSWTGDQPQHF.